The T cell receptor (beta chain) under discussion was sequenced for a study of PD-L1 blockade in urothelial cancer. Across the whole study: Blood was subjected to analysis at 3 weeks (second dose) and 6 weeks following treatment start. A median blood sample held around 150,000 T cells and approximately 83,000 unique TCRs.

The diagnosis in patients was locally advanced or metastatic urothelial carcinoma. The CDR3 covers 17 residues. Templates that were synthetic TCR analogs were spiked into each PCR. Profiling relied on immunoSEQ multiplex PCR, and the TCRdb table lists in-frame clones only, not all of them. Of about 24,000 clones in the sample, approximately 88% are singletons; the top ten hold 3%. The chain has TRBV21-1 and TRBJ2-7; TRBD1 is taken as the D call from the table, unchecked against the DNA. TRBV21-1 is designated a pseudogene. This receptor was identified in a man aged 50 or older with urothelial cancer. The source was PBMCs, collected around atezolizumab (anti-PD-L1) treatment. The CDR3 nucleotides read TGTGCCAGCAGCAAAGCGGGGACAGGGAGTCCTCCCTACGAGCAGTACTTC. Protein product: CASSKAGTGSPPYEQYF.